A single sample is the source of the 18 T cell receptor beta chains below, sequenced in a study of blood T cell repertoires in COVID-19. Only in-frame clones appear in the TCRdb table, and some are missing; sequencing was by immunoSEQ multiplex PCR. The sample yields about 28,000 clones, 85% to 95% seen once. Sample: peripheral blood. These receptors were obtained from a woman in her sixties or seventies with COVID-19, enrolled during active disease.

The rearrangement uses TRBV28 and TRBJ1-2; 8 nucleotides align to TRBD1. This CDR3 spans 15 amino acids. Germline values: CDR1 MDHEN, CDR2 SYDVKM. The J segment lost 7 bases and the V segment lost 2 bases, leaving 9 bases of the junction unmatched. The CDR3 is CASSLEGTGRGGYTF. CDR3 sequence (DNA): TGTGCCAGCAGTTTAGAGGGGACAGGACGGGGTGGCTACACCTTC.

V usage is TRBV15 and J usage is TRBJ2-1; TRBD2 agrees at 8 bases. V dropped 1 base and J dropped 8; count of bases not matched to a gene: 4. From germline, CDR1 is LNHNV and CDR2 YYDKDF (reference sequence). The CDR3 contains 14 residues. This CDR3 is CATSRGGTSHEQFF. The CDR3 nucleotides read TGTGCCACCAGCAGAGGCGGGACTAGTCATGAGCAGTTCTTC.

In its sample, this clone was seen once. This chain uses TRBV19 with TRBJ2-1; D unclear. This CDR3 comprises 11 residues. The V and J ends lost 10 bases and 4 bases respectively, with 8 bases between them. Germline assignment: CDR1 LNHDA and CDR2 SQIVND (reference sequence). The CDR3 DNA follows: TGTGCCACAACAGTTTACAATGAGCAGTTCTTC. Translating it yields CATTVYNEQFF.

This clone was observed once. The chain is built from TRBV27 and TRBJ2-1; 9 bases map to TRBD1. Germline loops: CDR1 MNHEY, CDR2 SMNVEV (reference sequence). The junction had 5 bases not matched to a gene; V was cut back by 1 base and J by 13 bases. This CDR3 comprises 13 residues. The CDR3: CASSLLGTGLQFF. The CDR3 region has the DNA TGTGCCAGCAGTTTATTAGGGACAGGGCTACAGTTCTTC.

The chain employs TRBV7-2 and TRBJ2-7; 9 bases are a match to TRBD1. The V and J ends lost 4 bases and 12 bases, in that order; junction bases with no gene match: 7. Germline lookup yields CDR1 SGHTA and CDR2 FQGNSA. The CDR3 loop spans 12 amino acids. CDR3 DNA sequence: TGTGCCAGCAGCTGGGACAGGGCTTCCCCGTACTTC. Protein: CASSWDRASPYF.

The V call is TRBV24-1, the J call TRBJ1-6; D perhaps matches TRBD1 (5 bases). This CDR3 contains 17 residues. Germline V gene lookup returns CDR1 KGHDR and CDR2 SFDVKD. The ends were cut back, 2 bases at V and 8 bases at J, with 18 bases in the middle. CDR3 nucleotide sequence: TGTGCCACCAGTGATTGGGGGGAAAGACAGCAAGATTCACCCCTCCACTTT. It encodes CATSDWGERQQDSPLHF.

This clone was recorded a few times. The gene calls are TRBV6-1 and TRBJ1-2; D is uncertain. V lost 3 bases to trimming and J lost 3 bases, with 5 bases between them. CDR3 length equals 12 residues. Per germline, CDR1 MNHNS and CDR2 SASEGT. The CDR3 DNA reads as TGTGCCAGCAGTGATTTCGACTATGGCTACACCTTC. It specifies CASSDFDYGYTF.

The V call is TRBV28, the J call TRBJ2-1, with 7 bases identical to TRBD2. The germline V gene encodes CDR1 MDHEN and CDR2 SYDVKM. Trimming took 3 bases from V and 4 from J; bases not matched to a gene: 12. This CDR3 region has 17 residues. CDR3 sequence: CASSLGDGSGAYNEQFF. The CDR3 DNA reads TGTGCCAGCAGTTTGGGGGATGGGAGCGGGGCTTACAATGAGCAGTTCTTC.

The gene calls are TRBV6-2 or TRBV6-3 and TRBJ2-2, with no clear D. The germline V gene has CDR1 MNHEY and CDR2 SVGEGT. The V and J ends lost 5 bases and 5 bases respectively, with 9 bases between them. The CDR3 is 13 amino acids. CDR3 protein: CASSPLRTGELFF. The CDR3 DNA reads TGTGCCAGCAGTCCCCTCCGTACCGGGGAGCTGTTTTTT.

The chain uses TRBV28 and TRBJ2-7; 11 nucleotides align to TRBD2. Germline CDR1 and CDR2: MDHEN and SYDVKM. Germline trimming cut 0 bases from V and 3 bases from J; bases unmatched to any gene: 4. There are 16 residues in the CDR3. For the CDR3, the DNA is TGTGCCAGCAGTTTATGGGTTAGCGGGAGGGTCTACGAGCAGTACTTC. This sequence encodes CASSLWVSGRVYEQYF.

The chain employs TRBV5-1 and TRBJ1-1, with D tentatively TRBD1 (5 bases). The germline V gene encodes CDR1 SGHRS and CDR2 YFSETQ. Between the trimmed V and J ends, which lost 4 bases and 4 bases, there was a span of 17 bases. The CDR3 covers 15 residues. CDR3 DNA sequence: TGCGCCAGCAGCACAGCCAGGGCGGCGAGCACTGAAGCTTTCTTT. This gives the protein CASSTARAASTEAFF.

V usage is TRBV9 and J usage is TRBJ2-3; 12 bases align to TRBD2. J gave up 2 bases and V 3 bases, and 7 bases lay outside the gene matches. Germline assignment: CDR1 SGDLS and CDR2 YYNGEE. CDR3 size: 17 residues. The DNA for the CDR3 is TGTGCCAGCAGCGCCCTGACTAGCGGGAGAGTCACAGATACGCAGTATTTT. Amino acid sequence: CASSALTSGRVTDTQYF.

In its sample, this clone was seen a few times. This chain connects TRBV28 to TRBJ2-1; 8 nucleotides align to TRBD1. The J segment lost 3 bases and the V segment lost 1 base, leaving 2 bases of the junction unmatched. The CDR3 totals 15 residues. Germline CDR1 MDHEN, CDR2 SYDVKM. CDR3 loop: CASSLSGGDYNEQFF. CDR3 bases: TGTGCCAGCAGTTTATCAGGGGGCGACTACAATGAGCAGTTCTTC. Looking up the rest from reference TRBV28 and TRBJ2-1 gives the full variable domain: DVKVTQSSRYLVKRTGEKVFLECVQDMDHENMFWYRQDPGLGLRLIYFSYDVKMKEKGDIPEGYSVSREKKERFSLILESASTNQTSMYLCASSLSGGDYNEQFFGPGTRLTVL.

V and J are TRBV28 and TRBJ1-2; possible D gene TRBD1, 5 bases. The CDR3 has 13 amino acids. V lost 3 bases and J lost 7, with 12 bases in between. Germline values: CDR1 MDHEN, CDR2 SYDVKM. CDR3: CASSFWGLSGYTF. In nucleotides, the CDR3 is TGTGCCAGCAGTTTCTGGGGACTATCTGGCTACACCTTC.

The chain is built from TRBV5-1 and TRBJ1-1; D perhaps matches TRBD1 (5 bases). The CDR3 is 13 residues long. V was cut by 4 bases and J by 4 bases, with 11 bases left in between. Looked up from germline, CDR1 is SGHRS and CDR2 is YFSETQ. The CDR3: CASSPGGFTEAFF. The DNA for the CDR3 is TGCGCCAGCAGCCCCGGGGGTTTCACTGAAGCTTTCTTT.

The CDR3 region is CAWSPQGAGGNSPLHF. The CDR3 region has the DNA TGTGCCTGGAGCCCACAGGGGGCCGGTGGGAATTCACCCCTCCACTTT. This chain connects TRBV30 to TRBJ1-6, with TRBD1 identical over 9 bases. J was trimmed by 7 bases and V by 3 bases; bases with no gene match: 10. This CDR3 contains 16 residues. Germline-derived CDR1 and CDR2 are GTSNPN and SVGIG (reference sequence).

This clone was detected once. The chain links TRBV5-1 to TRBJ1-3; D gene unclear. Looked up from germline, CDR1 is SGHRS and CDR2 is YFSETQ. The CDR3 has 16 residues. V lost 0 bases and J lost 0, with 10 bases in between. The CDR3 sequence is CASSLEQIRSGNTIYF. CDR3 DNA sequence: TGCGCCAGCAGCTTGGAACAGATCCGCTCTGGAAACACCATATATTTT.

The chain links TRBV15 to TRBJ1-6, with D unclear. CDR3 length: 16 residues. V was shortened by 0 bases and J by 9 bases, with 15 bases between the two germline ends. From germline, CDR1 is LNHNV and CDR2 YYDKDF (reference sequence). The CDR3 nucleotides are TGTGCCACCAGCAGAGATAGGTCACACACGGGTTCACCCCTCCACTTT. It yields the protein CATSRDRSHTGSPLHF.